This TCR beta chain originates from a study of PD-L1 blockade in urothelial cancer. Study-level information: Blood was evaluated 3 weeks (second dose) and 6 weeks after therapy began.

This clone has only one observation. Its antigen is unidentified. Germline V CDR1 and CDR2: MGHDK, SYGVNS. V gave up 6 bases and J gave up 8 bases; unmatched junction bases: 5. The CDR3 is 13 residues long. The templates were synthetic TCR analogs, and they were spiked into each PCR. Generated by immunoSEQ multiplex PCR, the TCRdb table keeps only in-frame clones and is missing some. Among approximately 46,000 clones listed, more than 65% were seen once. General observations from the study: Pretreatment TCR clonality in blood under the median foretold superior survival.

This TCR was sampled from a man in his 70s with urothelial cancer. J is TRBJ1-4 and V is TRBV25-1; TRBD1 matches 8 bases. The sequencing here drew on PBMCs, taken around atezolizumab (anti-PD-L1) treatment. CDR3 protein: CASSQGAGEKLFF. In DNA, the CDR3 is TGTGCCAGCAGCCAGGGGGCAGGGGAAAAACTGTTTTTT.